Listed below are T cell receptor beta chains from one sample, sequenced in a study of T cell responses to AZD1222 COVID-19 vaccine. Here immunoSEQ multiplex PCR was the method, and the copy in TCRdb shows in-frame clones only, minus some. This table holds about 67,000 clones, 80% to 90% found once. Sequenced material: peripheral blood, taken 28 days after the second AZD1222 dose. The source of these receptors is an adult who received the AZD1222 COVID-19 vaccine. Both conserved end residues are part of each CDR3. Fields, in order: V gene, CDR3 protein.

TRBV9 CASSPRGGADSPLHF
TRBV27 CASSLWGGTNTQYF
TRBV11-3 CASSLGRSTDTQYF
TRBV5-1 CASSLDGNYGYTF
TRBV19 CASSATRDSQSYEQYF
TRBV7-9 CASSQGPPRWNSPLHF
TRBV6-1 CASSDRLYTEAFF
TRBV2 CASSEGQTTEAFF
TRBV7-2 CASSPTGGIQPQHF
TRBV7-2 CASSLGHSGGYEQYF
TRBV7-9 CASSKIPSGPPQGSPLHF
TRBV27 CASSPLTGSFYEQYF
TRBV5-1 CASSYTPDEAGEQFF
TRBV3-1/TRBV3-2 CASSQEAPRQNTEAFF
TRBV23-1 CASSDRGQNTGELFF
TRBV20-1 CSASFGHNTEAFF
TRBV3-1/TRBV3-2 CASSQETLAKNIQYF
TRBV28 CASSSKHGGLYGYTF
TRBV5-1 CASRVVPTNEKLFF
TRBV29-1 CSARTGPMNTEAFF
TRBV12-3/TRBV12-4 CASSYGTNTEAFF
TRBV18 CASSVRSSYNEQFF
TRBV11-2 CASSPRTVNEKLFF
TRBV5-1 CASIRGPGQDTEAFF
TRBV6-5 CASSLGHAGNQPQHF
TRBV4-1 CASSPGDRWNYGYTF
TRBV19 CASSGDGSSGNTIYF